This T cell receptor beta chain was identified in a study of T cell responses to AZD1222 COVID-19 vaccine. The repertoire was sequenced with immunoSEQ multiplex PCR; TCRdb's copy has only in-frame clones and lacks some. The data show about 92,000 clones, more than 75% seen once. This CDR3 has 12 residues. In germline, CDR1 is MNHEY, CDR2 SMNVEV (reference sequence). The study's findings and limits: Nearly half of the spike-specific TCRs reportedly recognize variant regions that carry no mutations. Spike was spanned by vaccine-associated CD4 TCRs, which were dominant at 160-218 and 743-854. The repertoires were collected only after the peak T cell response.

This clone is a singleton in its sample. Antigen: not known. One end of the junction varies from germline; a read error may be responsible. The receptor was isolated from an adult in good health. The rearrangement uses TRBV27 and TRBJ1-2; maybe TRBD1 (5 bases). Sequenced here: peripheral blood, sampled on day 0 of AZD1222 vaccination. In DNA form, the CDR3 reads TGTGCCAGTTGGGAGCGGGTTGGGGGTTACGCCTTC. Translating it yields CASWERVGGYAF.